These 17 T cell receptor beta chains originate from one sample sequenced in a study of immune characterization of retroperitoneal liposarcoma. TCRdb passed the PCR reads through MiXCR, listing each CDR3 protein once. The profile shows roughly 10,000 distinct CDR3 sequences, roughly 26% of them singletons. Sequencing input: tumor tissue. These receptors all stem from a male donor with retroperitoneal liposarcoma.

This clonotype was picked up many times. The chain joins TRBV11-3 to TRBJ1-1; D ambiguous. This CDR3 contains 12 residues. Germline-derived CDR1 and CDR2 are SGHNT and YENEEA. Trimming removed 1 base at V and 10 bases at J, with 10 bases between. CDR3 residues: CASSLVKGGAFF. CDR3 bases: TGTGCCAGCAGCTTAGTGAAGGGTGGAGCTTTCTTT.

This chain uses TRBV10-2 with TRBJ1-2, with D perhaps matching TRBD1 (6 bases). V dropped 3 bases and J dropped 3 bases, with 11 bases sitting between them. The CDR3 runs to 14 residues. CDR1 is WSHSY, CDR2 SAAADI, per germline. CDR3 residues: CASSDLGGHYGYTF. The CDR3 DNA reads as TGCGCCAGCAGTGACCTCGGGGGGCACTATGGCTACACCTTC.

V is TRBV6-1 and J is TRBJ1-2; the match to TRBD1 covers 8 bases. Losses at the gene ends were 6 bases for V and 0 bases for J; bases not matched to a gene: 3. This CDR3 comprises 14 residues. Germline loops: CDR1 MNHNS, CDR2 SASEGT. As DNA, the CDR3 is TGTGCCAGCAGACACAGGGGGTCTAACTATGGCTACACCTTC. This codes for CASRHRGSNYGYTF.

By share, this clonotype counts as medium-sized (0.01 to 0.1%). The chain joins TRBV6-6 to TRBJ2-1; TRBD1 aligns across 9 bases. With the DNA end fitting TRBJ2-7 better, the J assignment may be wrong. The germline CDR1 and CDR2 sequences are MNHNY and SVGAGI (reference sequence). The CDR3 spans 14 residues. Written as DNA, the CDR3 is TGTGCCAGCAGTTACTCTGGACAGGGGAATGAGCAGTACTTC. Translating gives CASSYSGQGNEQYF.

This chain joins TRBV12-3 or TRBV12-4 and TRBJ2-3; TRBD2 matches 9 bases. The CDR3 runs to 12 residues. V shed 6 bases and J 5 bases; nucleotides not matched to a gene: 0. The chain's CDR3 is CASRTSGDTQYF. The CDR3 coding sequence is TGTGCCAGCAGGACTAGCGGAGATACGCAGTATTTT.

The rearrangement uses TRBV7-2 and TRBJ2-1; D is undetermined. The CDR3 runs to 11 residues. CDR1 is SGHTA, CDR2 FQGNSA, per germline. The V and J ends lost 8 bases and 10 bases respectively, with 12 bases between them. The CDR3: CASRTSYEQFF. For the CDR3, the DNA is TGTGCCAGCCGAACTTCCTACGAGCAGTTCTTC.

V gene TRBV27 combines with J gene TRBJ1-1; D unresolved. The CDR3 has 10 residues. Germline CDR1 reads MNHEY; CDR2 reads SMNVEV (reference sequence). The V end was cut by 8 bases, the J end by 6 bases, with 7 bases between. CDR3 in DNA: TGTGCCAGCGGGTGGCCTGAAGCTTTCTTT. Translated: CASGWPEAFF.

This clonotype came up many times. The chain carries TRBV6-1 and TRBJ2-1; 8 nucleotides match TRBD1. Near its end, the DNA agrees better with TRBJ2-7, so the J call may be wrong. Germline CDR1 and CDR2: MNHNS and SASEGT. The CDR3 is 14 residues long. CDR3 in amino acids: CASSETGGTYEQYF. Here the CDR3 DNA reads TGTGCCAGCAGTGAAACAGGGGGGACCTACGAGCAGTACTTC.

The CDR3 loop is CASSEWGTGYYEQYF. The CDR3 bases are TGTGCCAGCAGTGAGTGGGGGACAGGCTACTACGAGCAATACTTC. The V gene is TRBV25-1, the J gene TRBJ2-4; 8 nucleotides match TRBD1. Germline V gives CDR1 MGHDK, CDR2 SYGVNS. J lost 16 bases, V lost 3 bases, and 17 bases had no gene match. This CDR3 contains 15 residues.

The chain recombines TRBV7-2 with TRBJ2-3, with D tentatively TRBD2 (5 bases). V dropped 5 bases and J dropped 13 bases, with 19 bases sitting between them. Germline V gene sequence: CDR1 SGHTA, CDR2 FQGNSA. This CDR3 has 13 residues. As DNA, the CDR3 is TGTGCCAGCAGCCAAGACCGGACTGTCTTGGAGTATTTT. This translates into CASSQDRTVLEYF.

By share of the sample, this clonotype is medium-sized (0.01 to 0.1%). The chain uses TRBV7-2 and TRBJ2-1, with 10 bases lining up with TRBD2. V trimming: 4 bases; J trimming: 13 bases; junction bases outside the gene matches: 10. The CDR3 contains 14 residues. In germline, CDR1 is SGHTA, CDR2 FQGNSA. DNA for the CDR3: TGTGCCAGCAGCTCTAGCGGGAGCAGAGAGACCCAGTTCTTC. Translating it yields CASSSSGSRETQFF.

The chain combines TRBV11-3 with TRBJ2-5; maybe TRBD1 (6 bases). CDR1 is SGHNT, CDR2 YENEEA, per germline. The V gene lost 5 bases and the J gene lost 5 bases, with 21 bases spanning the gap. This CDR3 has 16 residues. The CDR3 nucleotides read TGTGCCAGCAGCCGAGGGACAACAGCAAAAGAGGAGACCCAGTACTTC. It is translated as CASSRGTTAKEETQYF.

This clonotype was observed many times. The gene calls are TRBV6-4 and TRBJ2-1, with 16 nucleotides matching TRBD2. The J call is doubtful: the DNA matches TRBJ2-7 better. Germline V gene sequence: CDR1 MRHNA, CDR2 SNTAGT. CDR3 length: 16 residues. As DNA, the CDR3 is TGTGCCAGCAGCCGGGGACTAGCGGGAGGGCCGGGTGAGCAGTACTTC. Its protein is CASSRGLAGGPGEQYF.

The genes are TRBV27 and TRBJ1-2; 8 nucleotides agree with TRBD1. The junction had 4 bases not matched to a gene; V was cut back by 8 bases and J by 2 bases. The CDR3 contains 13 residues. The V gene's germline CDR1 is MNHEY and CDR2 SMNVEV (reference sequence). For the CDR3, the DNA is TGTGCCAGCGCCCGGGACAGGAACTATGGCTACACCTTC. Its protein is CASARDRNYGYTF.

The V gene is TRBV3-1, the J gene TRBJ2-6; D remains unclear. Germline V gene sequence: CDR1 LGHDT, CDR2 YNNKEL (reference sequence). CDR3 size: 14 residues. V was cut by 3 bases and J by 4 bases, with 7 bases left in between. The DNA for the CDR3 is TGTGCCAGCAGCCAGGTAGCCGGGGCCAACGTCCTGACTTTC. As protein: CASSQVAGANVLTF.

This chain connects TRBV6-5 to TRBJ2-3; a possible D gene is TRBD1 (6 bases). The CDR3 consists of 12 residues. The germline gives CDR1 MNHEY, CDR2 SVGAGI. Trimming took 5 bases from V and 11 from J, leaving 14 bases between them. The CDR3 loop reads CASSTGHRMQYF. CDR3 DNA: TGTGCCAGCAGTACGGGACACCGGATGCAGTATTTT.

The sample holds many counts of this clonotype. CDR3 loop: CASSFTENTEAFF. The CDR3 coding sequence is TGTGCCAGCAGCTTTACGGAGAACACTGAAGCTTTCTTT. V is TRBV7-2 and J is TRBJ1-1; D remains ambiguous. V was pared by 3 bases and J by 1 base, with 6 bases between. Germline CDR1 and CDR2: SGHTA and FQGNSA. This CDR3 has 13 residues.